Below, 29 T cell receptor beta chains from the same sample are listed, as sequenced in a study of blood T cell repertoires in COVID-19. Using immunoSEQ multiplex PCR, the repertoire was profiled, and TCRdb retains in-frame clones only, with some absent. The data show 150,000 to 200,000 clones, with around 90% seen just once and 4.4% held by the top ten. The sample taken for sequencing was peripheral blood. Receptors originate from a human donor in a cohort sampled during active COVID-19.

The chain carries TRBV30 and TRBJ2-7; TRBD2 aligns across 14 bases. The trim removed 3 bases at V and 6 bases at J, leaving 1 base unmatched. This CDR3 has 13 residues. Germline loops: CDR1 GTSNPN, CDR2 SVGIG (reference sequence). The CDR3 spells CAWSGLAGGEQYF. In nucleotides, the CDR3 is TGTGCCTGGAGCGGACTAGCGGGAGGCGAGCAGTACTTC.

The chain has TRBV30 and TRBJ2-7; tentative D call: TRBD2 (6 bases). V lost 3 bases and J lost 7, with 19 bases in between. The CDR3 has 14 amino acids. Looked up from germline, CDR1 is GTSNPN and CDR2 is SVGIG (reference sequence). The CDR3 region is CAWSPGLTVEEQYF. CDR3 nucleotide sequence: TGTGCCTGGAGCCCGGGACTCACGGTTGAGGAGCAGTACTTC.

The gene calls are TRBV11-2 and TRBJ2-7, with D possibly matching TRBD2 (5 bases). Trimming shortened V by 2 bases and J by 7 bases, and 15 bases separated the two germline ends. The V gene's germline CDR1 is SGHAT and CDR2 FQNNGV. This CDR3 region has 14 residues. The CDR3 sequence: CASSLRFSRGEQYF. In DNA form, the CDR3 reads TGTGCCAGCAGCTTAAGGTTCTCACGGGGAGAGCAGTACTTC.

The rearrangement joins TRBV25-1 to TRBJ1-6; TRBD1 agrees at 7 bases. The germline gives CDR1 MGHDK, CDR2 SYGVNS. The CDR3 is 14 amino acids. With 2 bases clipped from V and 6 bases from J, the junction kept 1 base outside the gene matches. CDR3 DNA: TGTGCCAGCAGTGAACGACAGGGTAATTCACCCCTCCACTTT. Protein: CASSERQGNSPLHF. Full variable domain (outside the CDR3, taken from reference TRBV25-1 and TRBJ1-6): EADIYQTPRYLVIGTGKKITLECSQTMGHDKMYWYQQDPGMELHLIHYSYGVNSTEKGDLSSESTVSRIRTEHFPLTLESARPSHTSQYLCASSERQGNSPLHFGNGTRLTVT.

The chain links TRBV28 to TRBJ1-2; possible D gene TRBD1, 5 bases. The CDR3 is made up of 13 amino acids. Trimming shortened V by 2 bases and J by 4 bases, and 8 bases separated the two germline ends. Per germline, CDR1 MDHEN and CDR2 SYDVKM. The DNA for the CDR3 is TGTGCCAGCAGTTTAACGACAGCCTATGGCTACACCTTC. It encodes CASSLTTAYGYTF.

The rearrangement links TRBV6-6 to TRBJ2-3; D gene uncertain. Germline CDR1 reads MNHNY; CDR2 reads SVGAGI (reference sequence). The CDR3 is made up of 13 amino acids. V gave up 2 bases and J gave up 4 bases, with 7 bases separating them. CDR3 residues: CASSYLAPDTQYF. CDR3 DNA: TGTGCCAGCAGTTACCTCGCGCCAGATACGCAGTATTTT.

The genes are TRBV28 and TRBJ1-1, with a possible D match to TRBD1 (5 bases). V was trimmed by 3 bases and J by 3 bases, leaving 17 bases between them. Germline-derived CDR1 and CDR2 are MDHEN and SYDVKM. The CDR3 is 16 residues long. CDR3 nucleotides: TGTGCCAGCAGTTTGCCCAGGGAGGGCCCTTACACTGAAGCTTTCTTT. This codes for CASSLPREGPYTEAFF.

A single count supports this clone. The rearrangement joins TRBV27 to TRBJ1-5; D is undetermined. The CDR3 has 14 residues. The germline V gene has CDR1 MNHEY and CDR2 SMNVEV (reference sequence). Trimming pared 4 bases from V and 8 bases from J, leaving 15 bases between. This chain's CDR3 is CASSSVHSGEPQHF. DNA for the CDR3: TGTGCCAGCAGTTCGGTACACTCGGGAGAGCCCCAGCATTTT.

The V call is TRBV4-3, the J call TRBJ1-2, with TRBD1 matching 9 bases. V gave up 0 bases and J gave up 0 bases; unmatched junction bases: 2. Looked up from germline, CDR1 is LGHNA and CDR2 is YSLEER. The CDR3 is made up of 16 amino acids. CDR3 nucleotides: TGCGCCAGCAGCCAAGAGACAGGGGGGGCTAACTATGGCTACACCTTC. Its protein is CASSQETGGANYGYTF.

The V and J genes are TRBV28 and TRBJ2-4, with a tentative D call TRBD1 (6 bases). CDR1 and CDR2 (germline): MDHEN, SYDVKM. The CDR3 extends over 15 amino acids. V lost 10 bases and J lost 4, with 20 bases in between. Written as DNA, the CDR3 is TGTGCCACGTCAACTCCCGGGACACTTAAAAACATTCAGTACTTC. Protein sequence: CATSTPGTLKNIQYF.

The rearrangement uses TRBV10-3 and TRBJ2-7; a weak D match, TRBD1 (5 bases). Per the germline V gene, CDR1 is ENHRY and CDR2 is SYGVKD. Trimming pared 10 bases from V and 2 bases from J, leaving 15 bases between. CDR3 length: 13 residues. The CDR3 is CATRPTGPYEQYF. In DNA, the CDR3 is TGTGCCACCCGGCCCACAGGTCCCTACGAGCAGTACTTC.

This chain uses TRBV6-2 or TRBV6-3 with TRBJ2-1, with D uncertain. CDR1 and CDR2 from the germline V gene are MNHEY and SVGEGT. V lost 6 bases, J lost 8 bases, and 8 bases lay in between. CDR3 size: 11 residues. CDR3 sequence (DNA): TGTGCCAGCAGCCCCGGAGATGAGCAGTTCTTC. Translated: CASSPGDEQFF.

The rearrangement joins TRBV29-1 to TRBJ2-2, with D possibly TRBD2 on 5 matching bases. Germline loops: CDR1 SQVTM, CDR2 ANQGSEA. Trimming removed 4 bases at V and 2 bases at J, with 14 bases between. This CDR3 is built from 15 residues. The CDR3 DNA follows: TGCAGCGTTGGGGCGACTAAAAGTAACACCGGGGAGCTGTTTTTT. This codes for CSVGATKSNTGELFF.

V is TRBV7-2 and J is TRBJ2-1; D is unclear. From germline, CDR1 is SGHTA and CDR2 FQGNSA. V lost 5 bases to trimming and J lost 0 bases, with 14 bases between them. The CDR3 runs to 16 residues. The chain's CDR3 is CASSPPPTSSYNEQFF. The CDR3 DNA follows: TGTGCCAGCAGCCCCCCCCCTACGAGCTCCTACAATGAGCAGTTCTTC.

The rearrangement uses TRBV27 and TRBJ2-7, with D maybe TRBD1 (5 bases). V lost 4 bases to trimming and J lost 0 bases, with 19 bases between them. Looked up from germline, CDR1 is MNHEY and CDR2 is SMNVEV (reference sequence). The CDR3 is 17 residues long. CDR3 region: CASSSRQGTSSSYEQYF. The CDR3 nucleotides read TGTGCCAGCAGTTCGAGGCAGGGAACAAGCAGCTCCTACGAGCAGTACTTC.

The gene calls are TRBV18 and TRBJ2-7; 7 bases fit TRBD2. Trimming at V came to 3 bases and at J to 6 bases, leaving 5 bases not matched to a gene. Germline assignment: CDR1 KGHSH and CDR2 LQKENI. This CDR3 is built from 13 residues. Written as DNA, the CDR3 is TGTGCCAGCTCACCCAGCGGGACTGGCGAGCAGTACTTC. Translated: CASSPSGTGEQYF. The variable domain in full, completed from reference TRBV18 and TRBJ2-7, reads NAGVMQNPRHLVRRRGQEARLRCSPMKGHSHVYWYRQLPEEGLKFMVYLQKENIIDESGMPKERFSAEFPKEGPSILRIQQVVRGDSAAYFCASSPSGTGEQYFGPGTRLTVT.

The rearrangement uses TRBV4-3 and TRBJ2-1; the D gene is possibly TRBD1 (5 bases). Between the trimmed V and J ends, which lost 0 bases and 7 bases, there was a span of 13 bases. Germline CDR1 is LGHNA and CDR2 is YSLEER. CDR3 size: 15 residues. The CDR3 DNA is TGCGCCAGCAGCCAAGAGGGTAGGGGTGAAAATGAGCAGTTCTTC. Translation: CASSQEGRGENEQFF.

The chain couples TRBV7-6 to TRBJ2-1; weak D call: TRBD2 (5 bases). Trimming cost V 3 bases and J 1 base, with 13 bases left between them. The CDR3 is 16 residues long. Germline lookup yields CDR1 SGHVS and CDR2 FNYEAQ. The CDR3 sequence is CASSFWTGKSYNEQFF. CDR3 nucleotide sequence: TGTGCCAGCAGCTTCTGGACTGGAAAATCCTACAATGAGCAGTTCTTC. Full variable domain (outside the CDR3, taken from reference TRBV7-6 and TRBJ2-1): GAGVSQSPRYKVTKRGQDVALRCDPISGHVSLYWYRQALGQGPEFLTYFNYEAQQDKSGLPNDRFSAERPEGSISTLTIQRTEQRDSAMYRCASSFWTGKSYNEQFFGPGTRLTVL.

V is TRBV6-6 and J is TRBJ1-5; D is unclear. CDR1 is MNHNY and CDR2 is SVGAGI in the germline V gene (reference sequence). The CDR3 runs 16 residues. V was shortened by 8 bases and J by 0 bases, with 17 bases between the two germline ends. The CDR3, as DNA: TGTGCCAGCCCAAGCCCCGCTAAAGTTAGCAATCAGCCCCAGCATTTT. Encoded protein: CASPSPAKVSNQPQHF.

This clone was detected only once. The gene calls are TRBV19 and TRBJ1-2; 9 bases are shared with TRBD1. In germline, CDR1 is LNHDA, CDR2 SQIVND (reference sequence). The CDR3 runs 14 residues. V was pared by 5 bases and J by 10 bases, with 11 bases of the junction left unmatched. Here the CDR3 DNA reads TGTGCCAGTAGTCCAGGACAGGGGCTGAGGGACTACACCTTC. This encodes CASSPGQGLRDYTF.

DNA of the CDR3: TGTGCCAGCAGCTTAGCCACCTTGAGAACTGAAGCTTTCTTT. Its translation: CASSLATLRTEAFF. The chain joins TRBV7-8 to TRBJ1-1; D uncertain. The germline V gene has CDR1 SGHVS and CDR2 FQNEAQ. V lost 0 bases and J lost 5, with 10 bases in between. The CDR3 contains 14 residues.

The rearrangement joins TRBV10-3 to TRBJ1-5; D unclear. Germline CDR1 and CDR2: ENHRY and SYGVKD. V was clipped by 6 bases and J by 0 bases, with 9 bases between them. CDR3 length: 14 residues. CDR3 sequence (DNA): TGTGCCATCAGCGGGGTAAATAGCAATCAGCCCCAGCATTTT. Its protein is CAISGVNSNQPQHF.

About this clone: Other DNA sequences within the sample encode an identical CDR3. The chain has TRBV4-2 and TRBJ2-7; 8 nucleotides agree with TRBD2. J lost 1 base, V lost 1 base, and 0 bases had no gene match. The germline V gene encodes CDR1 LGHNA and CDR2 YNFKEQ. There are 14 residues in the CDR3. CDR3 loop: CASSQAGGSYEQYF. CDR3 DNA sequence: TGTGCCAGCAGCCAAGCGGGAGGGTCCTACGAGCAGTACTTC.

This sequence joins TRBV2 and TRBJ1-4; perhaps TRBD1 as D (6 bases). There are 15 residues in the CDR3. The V end was cut by 3 bases, the J end by 7 bases, with 15 bases between. CDR1 and CDR2 from the germline V gene are SNHLY and FYNNEI. The CDR3 nucleotides are TGTGCCAGCAGTGACTCCGGGGTAGGGGGTGAAAAACTGTTTTTT. Its protein is CASSDSGVGGEKLFF.

The sample holds a few counts of this clone. The chain uses TRBV2 and TRBJ2-7; weak D call: TRBD2 (5 bases). The germline V gene has CDR1 SNHLY and CDR2 FYNNEI. V was pared by 5 bases and J by 0 bases, with 8 bases between. This CDR3 comprises 13 residues. CDR3 loop: CASSRDLSYEQYF. In DNA, the CDR3 is TGTGCCAGCAGTCGGGATCTCTCCTACGAGCAGTACTTC.

V is TRBV18 and J is TRBJ1-6; the match to TRBD1 covers 10 bases. CDR1 and CDR2 (germline): KGHSH, LQKENI. V shed 2 bases, J shed 9 bases, and the junction held 4 bases outside the gene matches. The CDR3 is made up of 15 amino acids. This CDR3 is CASSPGTGEISPLHF. In DNA form, the CDR3 reads TGTGCCAGCTCACCAGGGACAGGGGAAATTTCACCCCTCCACTTT. Together with reference TRBV18 and TRBJ1-6, the CDR3 gives the full variable domain: NAGVMQNPRHLVRRRGQEARLRCSPMKGHSHVYWYRQLPEEGLKFMVYLQKENIIDESGMPKERFSAEFPKEGPSILRIQQVVRGDSAAYFCASSPGTGEISPLHFGNGTRLTVT.

The chain has TRBV24-1 and TRBJ2-1, with a tentative D call TRBD2 (6 bases). The CDR3 length is 15 residues. The V end was cut by 4 bases, the J end by 5 bases, with 14 bases between. Germline lookup yields CDR1 KGHDR and CDR2 SFDVKD. CDR3 sequence: CATSDVDYLNNEQFF. The DNA for the CDR3 is TGTGCCACCAGTGACGTGGACTATCTCAACAATGAGCAGTTCTTC.

This clone was observed once. This rearrangement joins TRBV21-1 to TRBJ2-3; the table names TRBD2, a call not compared with the DNA. TRBV21-1 is a pseudogene segment. The CDR3 has 18 residues. DNA of the CDR3: TGTGCCAGCAGCAAAGTGGAGCGGGGTACCTTTAGCACAGATACGCAGTATTTT. Its translation is CASSKVERGTFSTDTQYF.

This rearrangement joins TRBV18 to TRBJ1-1; D is undetermined. The CDR3 spans 17 residues. CDR1 is KGHSH and CDR2 is LQKENI in the germline V gene. V shed 2 bases and J shed 5 bases, with 21 bases lying between them. DNA of the CDR3: TGTGCCAGCTCACCAAGCCAAGGACTCCAAGGAAAAACTGAAGCTTTCTTT. Protein product: CASSPSQGLQGKTEAFF.